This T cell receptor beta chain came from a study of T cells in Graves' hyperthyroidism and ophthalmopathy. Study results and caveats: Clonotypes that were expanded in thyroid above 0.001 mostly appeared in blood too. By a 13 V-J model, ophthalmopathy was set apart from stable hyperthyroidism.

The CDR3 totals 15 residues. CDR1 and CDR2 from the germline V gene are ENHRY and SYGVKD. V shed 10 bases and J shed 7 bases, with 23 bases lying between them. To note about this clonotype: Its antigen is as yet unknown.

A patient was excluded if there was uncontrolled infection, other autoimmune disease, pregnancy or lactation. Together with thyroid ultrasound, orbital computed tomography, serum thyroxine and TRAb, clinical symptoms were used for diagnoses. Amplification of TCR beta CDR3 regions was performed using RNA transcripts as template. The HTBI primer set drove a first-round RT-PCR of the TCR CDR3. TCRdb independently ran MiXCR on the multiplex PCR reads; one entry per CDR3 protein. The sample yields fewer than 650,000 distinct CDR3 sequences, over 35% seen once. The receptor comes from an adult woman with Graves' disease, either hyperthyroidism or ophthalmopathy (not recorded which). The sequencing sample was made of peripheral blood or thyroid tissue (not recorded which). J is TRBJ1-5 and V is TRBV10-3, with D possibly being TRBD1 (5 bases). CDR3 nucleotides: TGTGCCAGCAGCCAGTTCGGCGGGGGAGGCCAGCCCCAGCATTTT. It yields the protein CASSQFGGGGQPQHF.